This record looks at one T cell receptor beta chain sequence and its context. The CDR3 is made up of 16 amino acids. V lost 0 bases to trimming and J lost 1 base; unmatched junction nucleotides: 3. Per germline, CDR1 SGHTS and CDR2 YDEGEE. This specimen comes from a study of T cell changes during pregnancy in multiple sclerosis. Here immunoSEQ multiplex PCR was the method, and the copy in TCRdb shows in-frame clones only, minus some. The sample records tens of thousands of clones, 75% to 90% being singletons. The sequences come from peripheral blood, collected after pregnancy. The chain uses TRBV5-8 and TRBJ2-3; 9 bases fit TRBD2. This TCR was recovered from a female donor in good health, enrolled as a control in a pregnancy study. For the CDR3, the DNA is TGTGCCAGCAGCTTGGTTGCGGGAGGGCGCACAGATACGCAGTATTTT. This sequence encodes CASSLVAGGRTDTQYF.